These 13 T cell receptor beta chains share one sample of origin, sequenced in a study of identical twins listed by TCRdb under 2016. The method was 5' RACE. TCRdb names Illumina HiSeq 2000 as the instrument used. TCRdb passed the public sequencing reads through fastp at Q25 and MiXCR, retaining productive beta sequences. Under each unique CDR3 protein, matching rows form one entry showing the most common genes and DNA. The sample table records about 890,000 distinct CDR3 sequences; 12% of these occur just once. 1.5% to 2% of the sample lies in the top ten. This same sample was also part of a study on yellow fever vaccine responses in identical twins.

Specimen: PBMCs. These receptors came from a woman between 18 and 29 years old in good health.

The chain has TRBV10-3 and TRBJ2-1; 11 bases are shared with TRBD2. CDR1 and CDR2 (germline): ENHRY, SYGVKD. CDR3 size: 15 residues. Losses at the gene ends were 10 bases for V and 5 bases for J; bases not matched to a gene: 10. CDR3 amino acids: CATTPTSGMNNEQFF. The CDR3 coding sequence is TGTGCCACCACCCCGACTAGCGGGATGAACAATGAGCAGTTCTTC.

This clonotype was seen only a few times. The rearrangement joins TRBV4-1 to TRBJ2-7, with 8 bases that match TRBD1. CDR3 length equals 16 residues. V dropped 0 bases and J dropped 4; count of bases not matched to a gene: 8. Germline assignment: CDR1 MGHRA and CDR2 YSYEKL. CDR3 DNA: TGCGCCAGCAGCCAAGAAGGACAGGGAGGTTCGTACGAGCAGTACGTC. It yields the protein CASSQEGQGGSYEQYV.

The CDR3: CASSLFTSGIEQFF. The CDR3 DNA follows: TGTGCCAGCAGCTTGTTTACTAGCGGGATTGAGCAGTTCTTC. The chain couples TRBV11-2 to TRBJ2-1; 10 bases are shared with TRBD2. Germline assignment: CDR1 SGHAT and CDR2 FQNNGV. The V gene end was trimmed by 3 bases and the J gene end by 9 bases; junction bases not matched to a gene: 5. The CDR3 runs 14 residues.

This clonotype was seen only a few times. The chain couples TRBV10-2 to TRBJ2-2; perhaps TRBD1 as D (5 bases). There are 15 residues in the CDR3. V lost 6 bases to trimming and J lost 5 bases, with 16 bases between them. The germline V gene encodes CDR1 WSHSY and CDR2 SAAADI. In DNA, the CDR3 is TGCGCCAGCAGGGACGACAGCCTGAGTACCGGGGAGCTGTTTTTT. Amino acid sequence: CASRDDSLSTGELFF.

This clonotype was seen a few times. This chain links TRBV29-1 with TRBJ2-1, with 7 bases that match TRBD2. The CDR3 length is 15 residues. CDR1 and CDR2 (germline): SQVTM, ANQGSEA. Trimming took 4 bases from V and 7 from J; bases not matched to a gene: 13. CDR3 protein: CSVVRITGTTNEQFF. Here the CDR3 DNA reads TGCAGCGTTGTGCGCATAACCGGGACTACTAATGAGCAGTTCTTC.

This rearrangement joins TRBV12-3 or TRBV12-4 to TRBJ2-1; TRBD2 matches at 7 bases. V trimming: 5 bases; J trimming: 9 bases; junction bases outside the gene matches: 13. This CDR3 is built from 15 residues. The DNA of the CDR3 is TGTGCCAGCAGTCCCCGACTAGGTCGGGGGGTTGAGCAGTTCTTC. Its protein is CASSPRLGRGVEQFF.

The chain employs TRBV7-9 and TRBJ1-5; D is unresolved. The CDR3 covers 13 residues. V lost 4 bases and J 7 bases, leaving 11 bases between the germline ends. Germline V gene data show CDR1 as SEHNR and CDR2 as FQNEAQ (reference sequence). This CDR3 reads CASSSDVGQPQHF. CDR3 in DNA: TGTGCCAGCAGCTCTGACGTAGGCCAGCCCCAGCATTTT.

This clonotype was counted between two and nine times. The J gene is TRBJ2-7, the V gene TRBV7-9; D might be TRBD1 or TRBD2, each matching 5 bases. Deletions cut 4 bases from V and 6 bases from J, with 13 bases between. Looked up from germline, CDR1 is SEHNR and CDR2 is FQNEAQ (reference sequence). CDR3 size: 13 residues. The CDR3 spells CASSSEPGGEQYV. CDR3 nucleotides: TGTGCCAGCAGCTCAGAACCTGGGGGCGAGCAGTACGTC.

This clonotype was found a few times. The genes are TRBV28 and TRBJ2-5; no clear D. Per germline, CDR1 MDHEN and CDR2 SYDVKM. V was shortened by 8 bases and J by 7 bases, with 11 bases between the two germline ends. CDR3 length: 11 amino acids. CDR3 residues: CASCPPGTQYF. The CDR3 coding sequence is TGTGCCAGCTGCCCCCCAGGGACCCAGTACTTC.

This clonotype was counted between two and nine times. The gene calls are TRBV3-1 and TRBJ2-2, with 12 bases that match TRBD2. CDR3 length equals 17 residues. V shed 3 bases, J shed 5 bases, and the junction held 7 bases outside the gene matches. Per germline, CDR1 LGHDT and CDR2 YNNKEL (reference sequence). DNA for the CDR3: TGTGCCAGCAGCCAGACTAGCGGGAGTTGGAGGACCGGGGAGCTGTTTTTT. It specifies CASSQTSGSWRTGELFF.

The CDR3, as DNA: TGTGCCAGCAAGCGGTTGGAAGGGGACAATGAGCAGTTCTTC. As protein: CASKRLEGDNEQFF. The chain joins TRBV2 to TRBJ2-1; D may be TRBD1 or TRBD2 (5 bases each). The V end lost 7 bases, the J end lost 5 bases, and 15 bases lay between the germline ends. Germline V gene lookup returns CDR1 SNHLY and CDR2 FYNNEI. CDR3 size: 14 residues.

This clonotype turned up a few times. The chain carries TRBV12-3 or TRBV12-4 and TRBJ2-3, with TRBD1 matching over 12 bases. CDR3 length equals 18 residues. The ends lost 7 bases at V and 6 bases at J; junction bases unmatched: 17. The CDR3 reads CASNVPGQGASAMDTQYF. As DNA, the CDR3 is TGTGCCAGCAACGTCCCGGGACAGGGGGCTTCAGCCATGGATACGCAGTATTTT.

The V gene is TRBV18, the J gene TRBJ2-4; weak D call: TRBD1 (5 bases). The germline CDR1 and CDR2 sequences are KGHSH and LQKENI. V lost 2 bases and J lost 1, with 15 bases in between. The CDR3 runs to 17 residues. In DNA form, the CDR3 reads TGTGCCAGCTCACCAGAATGGACATCTAGTGCCAAAAACATTCAGTACTTC. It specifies CASSPEWTSSAKNIQYF.